These T cell receptor beta chains were read from a single sample in a study of CD8 T cells in Susac syndrome. TCRdb re-derived calls from the immunoSEQ multiplex PCR reads in MiXCR, one entry per CDR3 protein. The sample lists about 130,000 distinct CDR3 sequences; approximately 96% were seen once. Sequenced: CD8+ T cells from PBMCs. These receptors originate from a human donor with Susac syndrome. Both conserved end residues are part of each CDR3. A D gene is named only where the DNA matches it firmly. Clone size, where shown, is once, few, many, or a class for clones that have expanded.

d_gene	v_gene	j_gene	abundance	CDR3aa	CDR3nt
TRBD1	TRBV29-1	TRBJ1-1	-	CSSEGMGQGVSEAFF	TGCAGCTCCGAAGGGATGGGACAGGGGGTATCTGAAGCTTTCTTT
TRBD2	TRBV5-4	TRBJ2-1	-	CASSWRTSGHEQFF	TGTGCCAGCAGCTGGAGGACTAGCGGTCATGAGCAGTTCTTC
-	TRBV7-9	TRBJ1-2	-	CASSLWEAVDGYTF	TGTGCCAGCAGCTTGTGGGAAGCAGTGGATGGCTACACCTTC
-	TRBV7-9	TRBJ2-7	-	CASSPPRQPPEQYF	TGTGCCAGCAGCCCGCCGCGGCAGCCCCCCGAGCAGTACTTC
TRBD2	TRBV12-3/TRBV12-4	TRBJ2-3	-	CASLVSAGGEDTQYF	TGTGCCAGCCTGGTTTCGGCGGGAGGAGAAGATACGCAGTATTTT
-	TRBV11-1	TRBJ2-7	-	CASSHGQTYEQYF	TGTGCCAGCAGCCACGGACAGACCTACGAGCAGTACTTC
TRBD1	TRBV20-1	TRBJ1-1	-	CSADIGQGLNTEAFF	TGCAGTGCCGACATCGGACAGGGGTTGAACACTGAAGCTTTCTTT
TRBD2	TRBV12-5	TRBJ2-5	-	CASGLAGGGRRETQYF	TGTGCTAGTGGTTTGGCCGGGGGGGGGCGGCGGGAGACCCAGTACTTC
TRBD1	TRBV4-1	TRBJ2-7	-	CASSQASPTGYFSYEQYF	TGCGCCAGCAGCCAAGCCTCTCCGACAGGGTACTTTTCCTACGAGCAGTACTTC
-	TRBV20-1	TRBJ2-5	-	CSARFVRDVKTQYF	TGCAGTGCTAGATTCGTGCGGGACGTAAAGACCCAGTACTTC
-	TRBV28	TRBJ2-7	-	CASSERAQYF	TGTGCCAGCAGTGAAAGAGCGCAGTACTTC
-	TRBV15	TRBJ2-3	-	CATSRVPLQSTDTQYF	TGTGCCACCAGCAGAGTCCCCCTCCAGAGCACAGATACGCAGTATTTT
-	TRBV12-3/TRBV12-4	TRBJ2-7	-	CASSWGTGTYEQYF	TGTGCCAGCAGTTGGGGGACTGGAACCTACGAGCAGTACTTC
-	TRBV9	TRBJ2-7	once	CASSAPRGRGSYEQYF	TGTGCCAGCAGCGCCCCCCGGGGCAGGGGCTCCTACGAGCAGTACTTC
TRBD2	TRBV12-3/TRBV12-4	TRBJ2-1	once	CASSSEREANEQFF	TGTGCCAGCAGTTCGGAGCGGGAGGCTAATGAGCAGTTCTTC
-	TRBV7-9	TRBJ2-7	-	CTSSSGDTPYEQYF	TGTACCAGCAGCTCTGGGGACACCCCCTACGAGCAGTACTTC
TRBD2	TRBV12-5	TRBJ2-5	once	CASGLGLAGEFGTQYF	TGTGCTAGTGGTTTAGGACTAGCGGGAGAGTTTGGGACCCAGTACTTC
-	TRBV18	TRBJ1-2	once	CASSPPRGAGGNYGYTF	TGTGCCAGCTCACCACCGCGGGGCGCCGGAGGTAACTATGGCTACACCTTC
TRBD2	TRBV27	TRBJ2-1	-	CASKAGDYNEQFF	TGTGCCAGCAAGGCGGGGGACTACAATGAGCAGTTCTTC
-	TRBV20-1	TRBJ2-7	-	CSARGVRDYEQYF	TGCAGTGCTAGAGGGGTCAGGGACTACGAGCAGTACTTC
-	TRBV4-3	TRBJ1-1	-	CASSQSGGTEAFF	TGCGCCAGCAGCCAGTCCGGCGGAACTGAAGCTTTCTTT
-	TRBV30	TRBJ2-7	-	CAWRKGYEQYF	TGTGCCTGGCGCAAGGGCTACGAGCAGTACTTC
-	TRBV27	TRBJ1-6	-	CASSLKAFDNSPLHF	TGTGCCAGCAGTTTAAAGGCTTTCGATAATTCACCCCTCCACTTT
-	TRBV6-6	TRBJ2-3	-	CASSYDARRVPDTQYF	TGTGCCAGCAGTTACGACGCCCGGAGGGTCCCAGATACGCAGTATTTT
TRBD2	TRBV5-4	TRBJ2-1	-	CASSFLTSGEGEQFF	TGTGCCAGCAGCTTCCTGACTAGCGGTGAGGGTGAGCAGTTCTTC
-	TRBV14	TRBJ2-7	-	CASSLAQIGEQYF	TGTGCCAGCAGCCTCGCCCAGATCGGCGAGCAGTACTTC
-	TRBV7-9	TRBJ1-2	-	CASSKTDYGYTF	TGTGCCAGCAGCAAAACGGACTATGGCTACACCTTC
TRBD1	TRBV5-1	TRBJ1-1	-	CASRRGQGTLNTEAFF	TGCGCCAGCAGACGGGGACAGGGGACCCTGAACACTGAAGCTTTCTTT
-	TRBV29-1	TRBJ1-1	-	CSVEIPPAKGSTEAFF	TGCAGCGTTGAAATTCCGCCAGCTAAGGGGAGTACTGAAGCTTTCTTT
-	TRBV9	TRBJ2-1	-	CASSASGGTGDEQFF	TGTGCCAGCAGCGCCTCAGGAGGTACCGGGGATGAGCAGTTCTTC
-	TRBV2	TRBJ2-4	-	CASSERQSIAKNIQYF	TGTGCCAGCAGTGAACGGCAGTCAATAGCCAAAAACATTCAGTACTTC
-	TRBV5-6	TRBJ1-5	-	CASSSDDQPQHF	TGTGCCAGCAGCTCGGATGATCAGCCCCAGCATTTT
-	TRBV10-3	TRBJ1-3	-	CAISEGISGNTIYF	TGTGCCATCAGTGAGGGCATCTCTGGAAACACCATATATTTT
-	TRBV2	TRBJ2-7	-	CASSGLQAVSYEQYF	TGTGCCAGCAGTGGACTGCAGGCCGTCTCCTACGAGCAGTACTTC
-	TRBV6-6	TRBJ2-1	-	CASSYDSTHNEQFF	TGTGCCAGCAGTTACGACAGCACTCACAATGAGCAGTTCTTC
-	TRBV3-1	TRBJ2-5	-	CASSQGGAGTQYF	TGTGCCAGCAGCCAAGGCGGGGCCGGGACCCAGTACTTC
-	TRBV15	TRBJ2-3	-	CATSSSWADTQYF	TGTGCCACCAGCAGTAGTTGGGCAGATACGCAGTATTTT
TRBD1	TRBV7-6	TRBJ2-7	-	CASSSTGGGYEQYF	TGTGCCAGCAGCTCTACAGGGGGCGGCTACGAGCAGTACTTC
-	TRBV9	TRBJ2-7	-	CASSVVPGREQYF	TGTGCCAGCAGCGTAGTCCCAGGGCGCGAGCAGTACTTC
TRBD2	TRBV4-2	TRBJ2-7	few	CASSQDSGSSYEQYF	TGTGCCAGCAGCCAAGATAGCGGGAGCTCCTACGAGCAGTACTTC
-	TRBV5-5	TRBJ2-7	-	CASSLREYEQYF	TGTGCCAGCAGCTTGCGGGAGTACGAGCAGTACTTC
TRBD2	TRBV13	TRBJ2-1	-	CASSSRGGGHNEQFF	TGTGCCAGCAGCTCACGGGGGGGAGGACACAATGAGCAGTTCTTC
-	TRBV7-9	TRBJ2-7	-	CASSSRDGTYEQYF	TGTGCCAGCAGCTCCCGGGACGGAACCTACGAGCAGTACTTC
TRBD1	TRBV6-5	TRBJ2-4	-	CASRGQKNIQYF	TGTGCCAGCAGGGGACAGAAAAACATTCAGTACTTC
TRBD2	TRBV4-1	TRBJ2-1	once	CASSQTGTSGGYEQFF	TGCGCCAGCAGCCAGACCGGGACTAGCGGGGGGTATGAGCAGTTCTTC
-	TRBV6-1	TRBJ1-5	-	CASSPRGEGQPQHF	TGTGCCAGCAGCCCCAGGGGCGAGGGTCAGCCCCAGCATTTT
-	TRBV29-1	TRBJ2-7	-	CSVISGVSYEQYF	TGCAGCGTCATCTCAGGGGTGTCCTACGAGCAGTACTTC
-	TRBV25-1	TRBJ2-1	-	CASSARGDEQFF	TGTGCCAGCAGTGCCAGGGGGGATGAGCAGTTCTTC
TRBD1	TRBV5-6	TRBJ2-1	-	CASRGQYLGEQFF	TGTGCCAGCAGGGGACAGTATCTCGGTGAGCAGTTCTTC
-	TRBV20-1	TRBJ2-1	-	CSARDSYNEQFF	TGCAGTGCTAGGGACAGCTACAATGAGCAGTTCTTC
-	TRBV15	TRBJ2-7	-	CATSSPSGSGYEQYF	TGTGCCACCAGCAGTCCGTCTGGCAGTGGATACGAGCAGTACTTC
-	TRBV19	TRBJ1-1	-	CASSITEGTEAFF	TGTGCCAGTAGTATCACAGAGGGCACTGAAGCTTTCTTT
-	TRBV19	TRBJ1-1	-	CASSMRSGGQNTEAFF	TGTGCCAGTAGTATGCGGTCCGGGGGGCAGAACACTGAAGCTTTCTTT
-	TRBV7-8	TRBJ2-5	-	CASRTGTQETQYF	TGTGCCAGCCGAACCGGGACCCAAGAGACCCAGTACTTC